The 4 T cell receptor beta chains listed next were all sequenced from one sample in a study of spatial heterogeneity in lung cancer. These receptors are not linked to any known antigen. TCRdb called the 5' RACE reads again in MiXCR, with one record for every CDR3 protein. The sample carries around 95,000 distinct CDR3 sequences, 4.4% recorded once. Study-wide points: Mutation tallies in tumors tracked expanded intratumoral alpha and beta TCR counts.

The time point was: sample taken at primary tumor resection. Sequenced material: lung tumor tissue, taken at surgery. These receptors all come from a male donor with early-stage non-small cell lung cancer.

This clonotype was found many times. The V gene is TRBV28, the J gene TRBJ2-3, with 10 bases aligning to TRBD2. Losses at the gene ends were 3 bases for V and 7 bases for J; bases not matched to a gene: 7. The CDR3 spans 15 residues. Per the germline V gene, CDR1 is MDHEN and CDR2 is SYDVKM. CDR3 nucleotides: TGTGCCAGCAGTTTTCACAGCGGGAGGGCATATACGCAGTATTTT. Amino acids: CASSFHSGRAYTQYF.

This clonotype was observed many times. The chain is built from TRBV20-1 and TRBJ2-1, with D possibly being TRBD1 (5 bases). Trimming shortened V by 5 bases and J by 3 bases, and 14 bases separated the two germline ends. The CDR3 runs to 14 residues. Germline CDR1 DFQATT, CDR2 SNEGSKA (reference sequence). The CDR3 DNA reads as TGCAGTGCTTGGGGCAGTCGACGCTACAATGAGCAGTTCTTC. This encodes CSAWGSRRYNEQFF.

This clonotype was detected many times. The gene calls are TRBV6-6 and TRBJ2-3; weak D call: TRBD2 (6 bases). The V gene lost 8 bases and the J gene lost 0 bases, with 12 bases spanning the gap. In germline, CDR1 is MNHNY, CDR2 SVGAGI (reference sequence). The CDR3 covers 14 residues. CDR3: CASHRRGSTDTQYF. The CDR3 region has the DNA TGTGCCAGCCACCGGCGGGGAAGCACAGATACGCAGTATTTT.

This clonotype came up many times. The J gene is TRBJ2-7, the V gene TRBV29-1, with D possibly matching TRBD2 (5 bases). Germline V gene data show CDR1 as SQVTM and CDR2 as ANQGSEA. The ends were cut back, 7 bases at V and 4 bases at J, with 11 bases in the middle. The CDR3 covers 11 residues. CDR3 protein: CSGVEGYEQYF. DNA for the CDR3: TGCAGCGGAGTAGAGGGTTACGAGCAGTACTTC.